This T cell receptor (beta chain) was obtained from a study of blood T cell repertoires in COVID-19. About the research overall: Donors in the United States, Italy and Spain gave samples during acute or convalescent COVID-19. Nucleic acid was either cDNA or gDNA, and it came from T cells, B-cell-depleted T cells, or PBMCs.

The sample holds a few counts of this clone. In the study's own analysis: Nucleated cell counts were estimated from reference gene primer amplification. Only in-frame clones appear in the TCRdb table, and some are missing; sequencing was by immunoSEQ multiplex PCR. The V and J calls and the clone size are those of that table, but D and trimming were determined from the DNA. Of some 150,000 clones listed, 80% to 90% are singletons. Sequencing input: peripheral blood. This clonotype was sampled from a woman aged 45-59 years with active or convalescent COVID-19.

The CDR3 here is CASSQPGQNYEQYF. The CDR3 DNA is TGTGCCAGCAGCCAACCGGGACAGAATTACGAGCAGTACTTC. The chain combines TRBV3-1 (or the pseudogene TRBV3-2) with TRBJ2-7, with 7 nucleotides matching TRBD1. The germline V gene has CDR1 LGHDT and CDR2 YNNKEL (reference sequence). This CDR3 is 14 amino acids long. V lost 2 bases, J lost 4 bases, and 5 bases stayed unmatched.